The 18 T cell receptor beta chains below all came from one sample that was sequenced in a study of tumor-infiltrating lymphocytes in oesophageal squamous cell carcinoma. In TCRdb, the PCR reads were re-called with MiXCR into one record per CDR3 protein. The sample gives about 16,000 distinct CDR3 sequences, 45% to 55% of which show up once; about 20% is in the top ten. Sequenced material: esophageal tumor tissue. The receptors come from a male donor with esophageal squamous cell carcinoma.

Comments on this clonotype: The junction differs from germline at one of its ends, possibly a read error. The chain joins TRBV7-6 to TRBJ2-1; 9 bases fit TRBD2. Per the germline V gene, CDR1 is SGHVS and CDR2 is FNYEAQ. This CDR3 comprises 15 residues. The CDR3 DNA reads as TGTGCTAGCAGCTTATTTAGCGGGAGTTACAATGAGCAGTTCTTC. Amino acids: CASSLFSGSYNEQFF.

The V and J genes are TRBV12-3 or TRBV12-4 and TRBJ2-1; D unclear. CDR3 size: 15 residues. V was shortened by 6 bases and J by 5 bases, with 17 bases between the two germline ends. CDR3 DNA: TGTGCCAGCAGCCACCACCCCACGATAAACAATGAGCAGTTCTTC. Its protein is CASSHHPTINNEQFF.

This clonotype came up many times. The chain joins TRBV12-3 or TRBV12-4 to TRBJ2-5, with 9 bases fitting TRBD1. CDR3 length: 14 amino acids. V lost 6 bases and J lost 5; bases outside the gene matches: 7. The CDR3 reads CASSPGQGRETQYF. CDR3 DNA: TGTGCCAGCAGCCCGGGACAGGGAAGGGAGACCCAGTACTTC.

The V gene is TRBV6-8, the J gene TRBJ1-2; tentative D call: TRBD1 (5 bases). Germline V gene sequence: CDR1 MNHGY, CDR2 SAAAGT. CDR3 length: 14 residues. V was cut by 2 bases and J by 3 bases, with 10 bases left in between. CDR3 loop: CASSYLSTDYGYTF. The CDR3 DNA reads TGTGCCAGCAGTTACCTTTCGACAGACTATGGCTACACCTTC.

In regard to this clonotype: An end of the junction does not agree with germline; a read error may underlie this. J is TRBJ2-1 and V is TRBV14, with 10 nucleotides matching TRBD2. The CDR3 sequence is 12 residues long. Germline CDR1 reads SGHDN; CDR2 reads FVKESK. CDR3 nucleotide sequence: TGTGCCAGCAGCCAGGCTAGCGGGAGTTCCCCTTTC. The encoded protein is CASSQASGSSPF.

The rearrangement uses TRBV7-2 and TRBJ2-3; D gene unclear. The last part of the DNA fits TRBJ2-2 better; the J call may be wrong. CDR1 SGHTA and CDR2 FQGNSA come from the germline V gene. CDR3 length equals 14 residues. CDR3 protein: CASSLLTNTGELFF. CDR3 coding DNA: TGTGCCAGCAGCTTATTAACTAACACCGGGGAGCTGTTTTTT.

The chain recombines TRBV6-1 with TRBJ2-5, with D maybe TRBD1 (6 bases). CDR3 size: 13 residues. CDR1 is MNHNS, CDR2 SASEGT, per germline. Trimming removed 8 bases from V and 0 bases from J, with 10 bases in between. CDR3 loop: CASLRDNQETQYF. CDR3 nucleotide sequence: TGTGCCAGCCTCCGGGACAACCAAGAGACCCAGTACTTC.

The rearrangement uses TRBV7-9 and TRBJ2-7, with TRBD2 matching 7 bases. The DNA end is more similar to TRBJ2-1, so the J call may be wrong. This CDR3 spans 15 amino acids. CDR1 is SEHNR and CDR2 is FQNEAQ in the germline V gene (reference sequence). The CDR3 DNA reads as TGTGCCAGCACCCTCCATGCTAGCGGTTACAATGAGCAGTTCTTC. Protein: CASTLHASGYNEQFF.

This chain uses TRBV12-3 or TRBV12-4 with TRBJ1-3, with 9 bases identical to TRBD1. Unmatched junction bases numbered 3, after V lost 6 bases and J lost 0 bases. This CDR3 is built from 15 residues. The CDR3 loop is CASRGTGFSGNTIYF. For the CDR3, the DNA is TGTGCCAGCAGAGGGACAGGGTTCTCTGGAAACACCATATATTTT.

This clonotype was found a few times. This chain links TRBV7-8 with TRBJ2-5; 10 bases fit TRBD1. The CDR3 is 14 residues long. Germline values: CDR1 SGHVS, CDR2 FQNEAQ. J gave up 3 bases and V 5 bases, and 3 bases lay outside the gene matches. CDR3 in DNA: TGTGCCAGCAGCCCGGACAGGGGGGAAGAGACCCAGTACTTC. Translation gives CASSPDRGEETQYF.

The DNA of the CDR3 is TGTGCCAGCAGTTACCCCCTACTAGCAGGGCAGTTCTTC. It is translated as CASSYPLLAGQFF. This rearrangement joins TRBV6-2 or TRBV6-3 to TRBJ2-5, with a weak D call TRBD2 (6 bases). The J call could be wrong; TRBJ2-1 is a better fit for the DNA end. CDR1 and CDR2 from the germline V gene are MNHEY and SVGEGT. CDR3 length equals 13 residues.

As concerns this clonotype: At one end the junction does not follow the germline gene, possibly because of a read error. The genes are TRBV7-6 and TRBJ2-3, with 7 bases aligning to TRBD1. This CDR3 has 16 residues. CDR1 and CDR2 (germline): SGHVS, FNYEAQ. The CDR3 spells CASSRTPGQSTDTQYF. CDR3 coding DNA: TGTGCTAGCAGCCGTACTCCGGGACAGAGCACAGATACGCAGTATTTT.

This chain joins TRBV24-1 and TRBJ2-1; D not resolved. The assigned J gene may be wrong: the sequence end matches TRBJ2-7 better. Germline CDR1 is KGHDR and CDR2 is SFDVKD. The CDR3 is 11 residues long. The CDR3 region has the DNA TGTGCCACCAGTGATGCCCGAGAGCAGTACTTC. It translates to CATSDAREQYF.

This rearrangement joins TRBV27 to TRBJ1-2; 9 positions match TRBD1. This CDR3 has 15 amino acids. J gave up 5 bases and V 4 bases, and 8 bases lay outside the gene matches. Germline V gene sequence: CDR1 MNHEY, CDR2 SMNVEV (reference sequence). The CDR3 DNA is TGTGCCAGCAGTTCGAGGGACAGGGCAGAGTATGGCTACACCTTC. Its translation: CASSSRDRAEYGYTF.

This clonotype was picked up many times. The conserved phenylalanine or tryptophan normally closing the CDR3 is absent here, so this likely arose from a read error. It is unclear where the CDR3 begins or ends on the DNA, so no DNA is shown, and the CDR3 is as TCRdb lists it. CDR3 residues: CASSLDPE. The chain is built from TRBV11-2 and TRBJ2-2. Inclusive of both ends, the CDR3 amounts to 8 amino acids. Germline CDR1 SGHAT, CDR2 FQNNGV.

The chain combines TRBV6-1 with TRBJ2-3, with a weak D call TRBD1 (5 bases). The DNA end is more similar to TRBJ1-1, so the J call may be wrong. Germline CDR1 MNHNS, CDR2 SASEGT. The CDR3 has 14 amino acids. The CDR3 protein is CASTPGFMNTEAFF. DNA of the CDR3: TGTGCCAGCACTCCAGGGTTTATGAACACTGAAGCTTTCTTT.

The gene calls are TRBV28 and TRBJ2-4; D perhaps matches TRBD2 (7 bases). The CDR3 has 15 amino acids. Trimming stripped 5 bases from V and 13 bases from J, with 24 bases between. The V gene's germline CDR1 is MDHEN and CDR2 SYDVKM. Here the CDR3 DNA reads TGTGCCAGCAGTCCCCTGGCCGGAGGGGGGGATACGCAGTACTTC. This encodes CASSPLAGGGDTQYF. Complete variable domain (other parts from reference TRBV28 and TRBJ2-4): DVKVTQSSRYLVKRTGEKVFLECVQDMDHENMFWYRQDPGLGLRLIYFSYDVKMKEKGDIPEGYSVSREKKERFSLILESASTNQTSMYLCASSPLAGGGDTQYFGAGTRLSVL.

This clonotype was recorded many times. The chain is built from TRBV2 and TRBJ1-2; no firm D call. Trimming removed 5 bases from V and 8 bases from J, with 15 bases in between. CDR1 and CDR2 (germline): SNHLY, FYNNEI. This CDR3 is 13 amino acids long. CDR3: CASSLPVSGGYTF. As DNA, the CDR3 is TGTGCCAGCAGTCTCCCCGTTAGTGGCGGCTACACCTTC.